This TCR beta chain originates from a study of cytomegalovirus exposure and HLA in healthy donors. Germline CDR1 is SEHNR and CDR2 is FQNEAQ (reference sequence). V lost 2 bases and J lost 2, with 7 bases in between. The CDR3 has 15 amino acids. As regards this clone: Its cognate antigen is unknown.

Findings and limits, study-wide: Some TCR beta chains (164 of them) were listed as cytomegalovirus-associated. According to reports, the classifier identified cytomegalovirus status with high specificity and sensitivity.

Libraries were prepared by immunoSEQ multiplex PCR; TCRdb keeps only in-frame clonotypes and omits some of them. The sample holds 160,000 or so clones; approximately 90% are singletons and the top ten take 1.4%. Sequences were obtained from PBMCs. This sequence was found in a woman aged 25 to 45 in good health and CMV-seronegative. The rearrangement links TRBV7-9 to TRBJ2-6, with D perhaps TRBD1 (5 bases). DNA for the CDR3: TGTGCCAGCAGCTTAATCAGGGCTGGGGCCAACGTCCTGACTTTC. It translates to CASSLIRAGANVLTF. Supplemented by reference TRBV7-9 and TRBJ2-6, the full variable domain reads DTGVSQNPRHKITKRGQNVTFRCDPISEHNRLYWYRQTLGQGPEFLTYFQNEAQLEKSRLLSDRFSAERPKGSFSTLEIQRTEQGDSAMYLCASSLIRAGANVLTFGAGSRLTVL.